The rows below give T cell receptor beta chains drawn from one sample of a study of blood T cell repertoires in COVID-19. Method: immunoSEQ multiplex PCR; TCRdb's copy keeps in-frame clones and lacks some. The sample contains about 240,000 clones, 85% to 90% of which appear only once. Sequenced: peripheral blood. The receptors come from a woman in her thirties or forties who had recovered from COVID-19. Both conserved end residues are trimmed from each CDR3.

CDR3	J	length	V
ATSRPGQGLEKLF	TRBJ1-4	13	TRBV15
ASSVGPQGPQYGYT	TRBJ1-2	14	TRBV9
ASRGGGVWSPLH	TRBJ1-6	12	TRBV10-1
ASSPRGQVSYNEQF	TRBJ2-1	14	TRBV7-6
ASSQLGAGGELF	TRBJ2-2	12	TRBV3-1/TRBV3-2
ASRTSRVNTEAF	TRBJ1-1	12	TRBV6-5
ASSPPFSEQY	TRBJ2-7	10	TRBV7-8
ASSGSAGGAGELF	TRBJ2-2	13	TRBV7-8
ASSYGQTYNSPLH	TRBJ1-6	13	TRBV6-6
ASSESRGRGGNQPQH	TRBJ1-5	15	TRBV10-2
ASSRQYNEQF	TRBJ2-1	10	TRBV13
ASSSDGQGPGNTIY	TRBJ1-3	14	TRBV11-2
AGHRGRTTNEKLF	TRBJ1-4	13	TRBV30
ATGNRDYEQY	TRBJ2-7	10	TRBV24-1
ASSQGTVSMNTEAF	TRBJ1-1	14	TRBV3-1/TRBV3-2
ASSHPLGGGPSDEQF	TRBJ2-1	15	TRBV11-3
AWSVVGTLGTWGLGNTEAF	TRBJ1-1	19	TRBV30
ASSPELGGEAF	TRBJ1-1	11	TRBV7-9
ASSFGAGDNSNYGYT	TRBJ1-2	15	TRBV27
ASEWGQADEQF	TRBJ2-1	11	TRBV2
ASSLGPHTDTQY	TRBJ2-3	12	TRBV5-1
ASSIVASDEQF	TRBJ2-1	11	TRBV19
ASSSEDRGPDTGELF	TRBJ2-2	15	TRBV19
ASSLDRGRIGEQY	TRBJ2-7	13	TRBV2
ASSMPGDRINEKLF	TRBJ1-4	14	TRBV19
SPRSPPRGRTDQPQH	TRBJ1-5	15	TRBV29-1
ASSPRETGLGQPQH	TRBJ1-5	14	TRBV19
AISDGGKETQY	TRBJ2-5	11	TRBV10-3
ASSKGHKYGYT	TRBJ1-2	11	TRBV21-1
ASMGTRYEQY	TRBJ2-7	10	TRBV10-2
ASSPAGLAYDTQY	TRBJ2-3	13	TRBV11-2
ASSEVDRAPGETQY	TRBJ2-5	14	TRBV25-1
ASSLGGTRNTEAF	TRBJ1-1	13	TRBV5-4
ASSLGTPGGTQY	TRBJ2-5	12	TRBV19
ASSQEAVPNTEAF	TRBJ1-1	13	TRBV4-1
ASTPRGGSQETQY	TRBJ2-5	13	TRBV3-1/TRBV3-2
ASSLSPSYEQY	TRBJ2-7	11	TRBV27
ASSLLGAHEKLF	TRBJ1-4	12	TRBV27
ASSEGGQGGAF	TRBJ1-1	11	TRBV2
ASSPGTAQEGYGYT	TRBJ1-2	14	TRBV5-4
ASSAWTSGNYNEQF	TRBJ2-1	14	TRBV7-9
ASRRDPGAINEQF	TRBJ2-1	13	TRBV6-5
ASRAGETYNEQF	TRBJ2-1	12	TRBV9
ASSQPLGSGALRTGELF	TRBJ2-2	17	TRBV4-3
ATAWAANQPQH	TRBJ1-5	11	TRBV12-3/TRBV12-4
ASSLHPTGANEAF	TRBJ1-1	13	TRBV3-1/TRBV3-2
ASSHPASRGNEQF	TRBJ2-1	13	TRBV4-2
ASRGAYGYT	TRBJ1-2	9	TRBV19
ASSEYPGTDTQY	TRBJ2-3	12	TRBV10-2
ASSPPRTGQGEKLF	TRBJ1-4	14	TRBV18
ATRGTSGIGELF	TRBJ2-2	12	TRBV15
SVEGQGLETQY	TRBJ2-5	11	TRBV29-1
ATQAGGAAYGYT	TRBJ1-2	12	TRBV6-5
ASSSHGEREQF	TRBJ2-1	11	TRBV5-1
ASSLRSGPQETQY	TRBJ2-5	13	TRBV7-2
ASSQYTPTDTQY	TRBJ2-3	12	TRBV3-1/TRBV3-2
ASSSQTGGGQPQH	TRBJ1-5	13	TRBV6-5
ATSDFAGQETQY	TRBJ2-5	12	TRBV24-1
ASSWGPQGTEAF	TRBJ1-1	12	TRBV11-2